These T cell receptor beta chains were read from a single sample in a study of cytomegalovirus exposure and HLA in healthy donors. The data were produced by immunoSEQ multiplex PCR, yet TCRdb's version contains in-frame clones alone and is incomplete. This table holds 150,000 to 200,000 clones, around 80% found once. Sequencing was done on a sample of PBMCs. These receptors were taken from a girl between 10 and 17 years old in good health and CMV-seropositive. CDR3s include the opening cysteine and the closing phenylalanine or tryptophan. Each record gives: J gene, D gene, clone size, V gene, CDR3 length, CDR3 protein, CDR3 DNA. D genes are given only for firm matches. The listing skips clone size in some rows; elsewhere it reads once, few, many or a size class.

j_call: TRBJ2-7
d_call: TRBD1
clone_size: .
v_call: TRBV27
cdr3_length: 14
cdr3_aa: CASSPRQGFYEQYF
cdr3_nt: TGTGCCAGCAGTCCCCGACAGGGTTTTTACGAGCAGTACTTC

j_call: TRBJ1-4
d_call: .
clone_size: .
v_call: TRBV7-8
cdr3_length: 15
cdr3_aa: CASSYRVRAGEKLFF
cdr3_nt: TGTGCCAGCAGCTATAGAGTCCGGGCGGGGGAAAAACTGTTTTTT

j_call: TRBJ2-7
d_call: .
clone_size: .
v_call: TRBV27
cdr3_length: 13
cdr3_aa: CASSWGVVSEQYF
cdr3_nt: TGTGCCAGCAGTTGGGGCGTCGTTAGCGAGCAGTACTTC

j_call: TRBJ1-2
d_call: TRBD1
clone_size: .
v_call: TRBV25-1
cdr3_length: 12
cdr3_aa: CASSGYRGGYTF
cdr3_nt: TGTGCCAGCAGTGGATACAGGGGTGGCTACACCTTC

j_call: TRBJ2-7
d_call: .
clone_size: .
v_call: TRBV27
cdr3_length: 16
cdr3_aa: CASSLSGPGNPYEQYF
cdr3_nt: TGTGCCAGCAGTTTATCGGGGCCAGGCAATCCCTACGAGCAGTACTTC

j_call: TRBJ1-1
d_call: .
clone_size: .
v_call: TRBV2
cdr3_length: 12
cdr3_aa: CASSELDVGAFF
cdr3_nt: TGTGCCAGCAGTGAACTAGATGTTGGAGCTTTCTTT

j_call: TRBJ2-3
d_call: TRBD2
clone_size: .
v_call: TRBV7-3
cdr3_length: 15
cdr3_aa: CASSKGAGTTDTQYF
cdr3_nt: TGTGCCAGCAGCAAAGGAGCGGGGACGACAGATACGCAGTATTTT

j_call: TRBJ2-1
d_call: TRBD1
clone_size: once
v_call: TRBV5-8
cdr3_length: 15
cdr3_aa: CASSFLAGGYDEQFF
cdr3_nt: TGTGCCAGCAGCTTCCTGGCAGGGGGCTACGATGAGCAGTTCTTC

j_call: TRBJ1-5
d_call: .
clone_size: .
v_call: TRBV9
cdr3_length: 17
cdr3_aa: CASSVGDYREGNQPQHF
cdr3_nt: TGTGCCAGCAGCGTAGGGGATTACAGGGAAGGCAATCAGCCCCAGCATTTT

j_call: TRBJ1-5
d_call: TRBD1
clone_size: once
v_call: TRBV6-7
cdr3_length: 16
cdr3_aa: CASSYGDRAYYQPQHF
cdr3_nt: TGTGCCAGCAGTTATGGGGACAGGGCTTATTATCAGCCCCAGCATTTT

j_call: TRBJ2-5
d_call: TRBD1
clone_size: .
v_call: TRBV6-6
cdr3_length: 14
cdr3_aa: CASSTDRGQETQYF
cdr3_nt: TGTGCCAGCAGCACGGACAGGGGGCAAGAGACCCAGTACTTC

j_call: TRBJ2-7
d_call: .
clone_size: .
v_call: TRBV14
cdr3_length: 14
cdr3_aa: CASSQVALIYEQYF
cdr3_nt: TGTGCCAGCAGCCAAGTGGCCCTCATCTACGAGCAGTACTTC

j_call: TRBJ1-1
d_call: .
clone_size: .
v_call: TRBV7-3
cdr3_length: 13
cdr3_aa: CASSLSQNTEAFF
cdr3_nt: TGTGCCAGCAGCTTAAGTCAGAACACTGAAGCTTTCTTT

j_call: TRBJ1-4
d_call: TRBD1
clone_size: .
v_call: TRBV4-3
cdr3_length: 14
cdr3_aa: CASSLGTGREKLFF
cdr3_nt: TGCGCCAGCAGCCTTGGGACAGGGAGAGAAAAACTGTTTTTT

j_call: TRBJ2-7
d_call: TRBD1
clone_size: .
v_call: TRBV30
cdr3_length: 14
cdr3_aa: CAWSVGTGVAEQYF
cdr3_nt: TGTGCCTGGAGTGTTGGGACAGGGGTTGCCGAGCAGTACTTC

j_call: TRBJ1-1
d_call: .
clone_size: once
v_call: TRBV12-5
cdr3_length: 16
cdr3_aa: CASGLGRVGKNTEAFF
cdr3_nt: TGTGCTAGTGGTTTGGGCAGGGTTGGGAAGAACACTGAAGCTTTCTTT

j_call: TRBJ2-3
d_call: TRBD1
clone_size: .
v_call: TRBV19
cdr3_length: 16
cdr3_aa: CASSNRDRPFADTQYF
cdr3_nt: TGTGCCAGTAGTAACCGGGACAGACCTTTTGCAGATACGCAGTATTTT

j_call: TRBJ2-1
d_call: .
clone_size: .
v_call: TRBV20-1
cdr3_length: 11
cdr3_aa: CSARVRDEQFF
cdr3_nt: TGCAGTGCTAGAGTACGAGATGAGCAGTTCTTC

j_call: TRBJ2-7
d_call: TRBD2
clone_size: .
v_call: TRBV6-5
cdr3_length: 16
cdr3_aa: CASSYPGLAGPYEQYF
cdr3_nt: TGTGCCAGCAGTTACCCCGGACTAGCGGGGCCCTACGAGCAGTACTTC

j_call: TRBJ2-1
d_call: .
clone_size: .
v_call: TRBV7-2
cdr3_length: 18
cdr3_aa: CASSLIIGGPSIYNEQFF
cdr3_nt: TGTGCCAGCAGCTTAATCATCGGCGGGCCTAGTATCTACAATGAGCAGTTCTTC

j_call: TRBJ2-7
d_call: TRBD1
clone_size: .
v_call: TRBV28
cdr3_length: 16
cdr3_aa: CASSPNRDRDYYEQYF
cdr3_nt: TGTGCCAGCAGTCCGAACCGGGACAGGGACTACTACGAGCAGTACTTC

j_call: TRBJ1-1
d_call: .
clone_size: few
v_call: TRBV19
cdr3_length: 12
cdr3_aa: CASTRSGKPAFF
cdr3_nt: TGTGCCAGTACCCGCTCGGGGAAGCCGGCTTTCTTT

j_call: TRBJ2-1
d_call: .
clone_size: .
v_call: TRBV18
cdr3_length: 15
cdr3_aa: CASSPTRTYHNEQFF
cdr3_nt: TGTGCCAGCTCTCCTACTAGAACCTACCACAATGAGCAGTTCTTC

j_call: TRBJ2-3
d_call: .
clone_size: .
v_call: TRBV10-3
cdr3_length: 13
cdr3_aa: CAISAGSTDTQYF
cdr3_nt: TGTGCCATCAGTGCGGGTAGCACCGATACGCAGTATTTT

j_call: TRBJ1-1
d_call: TRBD1
clone_size: .
v_call: TRBV27
cdr3_length: 13
cdr3_aa: CASSFDRDTEAFF
cdr3_nt: TGTGCCAGCAGTTTCGACAGGGACACTGAAGCTTTCTTT

j_call: TRBJ2-1
d_call: TRBD2
clone_size: once
v_call: TRBV9
cdr3_length: 15
cdr3_aa: CASSATGTTYNEQFF
cdr3_nt: TGTGCCAGCAGCGCCACCGGGACTACCTACAATGAGCAGTTCTTC

j_call: TRBJ1-4
d_call: TRBD1
clone_size: .
v_call: TRBV28
cdr3_length: 18
cdr3_aa: CASSFSGTVSPTNEKLFF
cdr3_nt: TGTGCCAGCAGTTTCTCCGGGACAGTATCACCAACTAATGAAAAACTGTTTTTT

j_call: TRBJ2-3
d_call: TRBD2
clone_size: once
v_call: TRBV28
cdr3_length: 18
cdr3_aa: CASSSRRLLAGETDTQYF
cdr3_nt: TGTGCCAGCAGTTCCCGACGTCTCCTAGCGGGAGAGACAGATACGCAGTATTTT

j_call: TRBJ1-2
d_call: TRBD1
clone_size: .
v_call: TRBV9
cdr3_length: 14
cdr3_aa: CASSPSTGDYGYTF
cdr3_nt: TGTGCCAGCAGCCCATCGACAGGGGACTATGGCTACACCTTC

j_call: TRBJ1-5
d_call: TRBD1
clone_size: few
v_call: TRBV6-1
cdr3_length: 16
cdr3_aa: CASSEQGQGVNQPQHF
cdr3_nt: TGTGCCAGCAGTGAGCAGGGACAGGGCGTCAATCAGCCCCAGCATTTT

j_call: TRBJ1-2
d_call: .
clone_size: .
v_call: TRBV30
cdr3_length: 14
cdr3_aa: CAWSVPPEEHGYTF
cdr3_nt: TGTGCCTGGAGTGTCCCCCCAGAGGAGCATGGCTACACCTTC

j_call: TRBJ2-3
d_call: .
clone_size: .
v_call: TRBV7-3
cdr3_length: 13
cdr3_aa: CASTRYTGDTQYF
cdr3_nt: TGTGCCAGCACCAGGTATACGGGGGATACGCAGTATTTT

j_call: TRBJ1-2
d_call: .
clone_size: .
v_call: TRBV28
cdr3_length: 13
cdr3_aa: CASSPTDFYGYTF
cdr3_nt: TGTGCCAGCAGTCCGACAGATTTCTATGGCTACACCTTC

j_call: TRBJ1-3
d_call: .
clone_size: few
v_call: TRBV5-6
cdr3_length: 15
cdr3_aa: CASSDVSRVGNTIYF
cdr3_nt: TGTGCCAGCAGTGATGTGTCGAGGGTTGGAAACACCATATATTTT

j_call: TRBJ1-1
d_call: .
clone_size: .
v_call: TRBV10-2
cdr3_length: 19
cdr3_aa: CASSHLSEPSLSRNTEAFF
cdr3_nt: TGCGCCAGCAGTCACCTATCGGAGCCCTCCCTTTCACGAAACACTGAAGCTTTCTTT

j_call: TRBJ2-1
d_call: TRBD2
clone_size: .
v_call: TRBV28
cdr3_length: 15
cdr3_aa: CASSLTSGRASEQFF
cdr3_nt: TGTGCCAGCAGTTTGACTAGCGGGCGTGCTAGTGAGCAGTTCTTC

j_call: TRBJ2-1
d_call: .
clone_size: .
v_call: TRBV10-1
cdr3_length: 13
cdr3_aa: CASSLTRLAEQFF
cdr3_nt: TGCGCCAGCAGTCTTACTAGACTCGCTGAGCAGTTCTTC

j_call: TRBJ2-2
d_call: TRBD1
clone_size: few
v_call: TRBV7-8
cdr3_length: 17
cdr3_aa: CASSLAYRGSNTGELFF
cdr3_nt: TGTGCCAGCAGCTTAGCTTACAGGGGCTCTAACACCGGGGAGCTGTTTTTT

j_call: TRBJ2-1
d_call: TRBD1
clone_size: .
v_call: TRBV29-1
cdr3_length: 14
cdr3_aa: CSPTPGTGREWQFF
cdr3_nt: TGCAGCCCAACCCCCGGGACAGGGAGGGAGTGGCAGTTCTTC

j_call: TRBJ2-7
d_call: .
clone_size: .
v_call: TRBV11-3
cdr3_length: 15
cdr3_aa: CASSLDYGGLWEQYF
cdr3_nt: TGTGCCAGCAGCTTAGATTACGGGGGGCTCTGGGAGCAGTACTTC

j_call: TRBJ1-1
d_call: .
clone_size: .
v_call: TRBV7-7
cdr3_length: 13
cdr3_aa: CASSLLRDTEAFF
cdr3_nt: TGTGCTAGCAGCTTATTGAGGGACACTGAAGCTTTCTTT

j_call: TRBJ2-7
d_call: .
clone_size: .
v_call: TRBV10-1
cdr3_length: 12
cdr3_aa: CASSDSSYEQYF
cdr3_nt: TGCGCCAGCAGTGACAGCTCCTACGAGCAGTACTTC

j_call: TRBJ1-4
d_call: .
clone_size: .
v_call: TRBV6-5
cdr3_length: 14
cdr3_aa: CASKQDVTGEKLFF
cdr3_nt: TGTGCCAGCAAACAGGACGTTACTGGTGAAAAACTGTTTTTT

j_call: TRBJ1-1
d_call: .
clone_size: .
v_call: TRBV7-8
cdr3_length: 15
cdr3_aa: CASSISTGVGTEAFF
cdr3_nt: TGTGCCAGCAGCATATCCACCGGGGTGGGAACTGAAGCTTTCTTT

j_call: TRBJ1-4
d_call: .
clone_size: .
v_call: TRBV29-1
cdr3_length: 12
cdr3_aa: CSAGAPGEKLFF
cdr3_nt: TGCAGCGCAGGGGCCCCGGGTGAAAAACTGTTTTTT

j_call: TRBJ2-7
d_call: .
clone_size: .
v_call: TRBV19
cdr3_length: 16
cdr3_aa: CARDKVGGPYFVEQYF
cdr3_nt: TGTGCCAGAGATAAGGTAGGGGGTCCGTATTTTGTCGAGCAGTACTTC

j_call: TRBJ1-2
d_call: .
clone_size: .
v_call: TRBV14
cdr3_length: 14
cdr3_aa: CASSPLGRDHGYTF
cdr3_nt: TGTGCCAGCAGCCCCCTGGGGAGGGACCATGGCTACACCTTC

j_call: TRBJ2-7
d_call: TRBD1
clone_size: .
v_call: TRBV30
cdr3_length: 11
cdr3_aa: CASGRGNDKYF
cdr3_nt: TGTGCCTCCGGCAGGGGGAATGACAAGTACTTC

j_call: TRBJ2-7
d_call: TRBD1
clone_size: .
v_call: TRBV28
cdr3_length: 18
cdr3_aa: CASRLIITGTGAPGEQYF
cdr3_nt: TGTGCCAGCAGACTGATAATTACCGGGACAGGGGCCCCGGGTGAGCAGTACTTC

j_call: TRBJ2-1
d_call: TRBD2
clone_size: .
v_call: TRBV19
cdr3_length: 17
cdr3_aa: CASSPAVAGGWDNEQFF
cdr3_nt: TGTGCCAGTAGTCCCGCTGTAGCGGGGGGTTGGGACAATGAGCAGTTCTTC

j_call: TRBJ2-5
d_call: .
clone_size: once
v_call: TRBV10-1
cdr3_length: 13
cdr3_aa: CASSESTGGAQYF
cdr3_nt: TGCGCCAGCAGTGAGTCGACTGGAGGAGCCCAGTACTTC

j_call: TRBJ1-1
d_call: .
clone_size: .
v_call: TRBV28
cdr3_length: 15
cdr3_aa: CASSFTAKINTEAFF
cdr3_nt: TGTGCCAGCAGTTTTACAGCAAAAATAAACACTGAAGCTTTCTTT